This entry lists 18 T cell receptor beta chains sequenced from one sample in a study of T cell responses to AZD1222 COVID-19 vaccine. Measured with immunoSEQ multiplex PCR; TCRdb has only the in-frame clones, and not every one. The sample has approximately 110,000 clones; 87% are singletons. This sample comprised peripheral blood, obtained 28 days after the second AZD1222 dose. Source of these receptors: an adult who received the AZD1222 COVID-19 vaccine.

The V call is TRBV20-1, the J call TRBJ1-1, with D possibly being TRBD1 (5 bases). The CDR3 consists of 10 residues. The ends were cut back, 6 bases at V and 8 bases at J, with 10 bases in the middle. Germline-derived CDR1 and CDR2 are DFQATT and SNEGSKA (reference sequence). The CDR3 reads CSALQGEAFF. CDR3 DNA: TGCAGTGCCCTGCAGGGCGAAGCTTTCTTT.

J is TRBJ2-7 and V is TRBV19; unclear D gene. The germline CDR1 and CDR2 sequences are LNHDA and SQIVND (reference sequence). The CDR3 runs 13 residues. V was cut by 3 bases and J by 0 bases, with 6 bases left in between. DNA for the CDR3: TGTGCCAGTAGTATTTACACCTCCTACGAGCAGTACTTC. Protein product: CASSIYTSYEQYF. The whole variable domain, remainder taken from reference TRBV19 and TRBJ2-7, is DGGITQSPKYLFRKEGQNVTLSCEQNLNHDAMYWYRQDPGQGLRLIYYSQIVNDFQKGDIAEGYSVSREKKESFPLTVTSAQKNPTAFYLCASSIYTSYEQYFGPGTRLTVT.

The rearrangement joins TRBV2 to TRBJ1-5; unclear D gene. Germline V gene sequence: CDR1 SNHLY, CDR2 FYNNEI. Trimming pared 1 base from V and 11 bases from J, leaving 9 bases between. The CDR3 covers 12 residues. The CDR3 sequence: CASSEGGRTQHF. The CDR3 nucleotides read TGTGCCAGCAGTGAAGGGGGTCGGACCCAGCATTTT.

The DNA of the CDR3 is TGTGCCAGCAGCTTTCTAGGAGGGGGTAGTGGGTATGGCTACACCTTC. Residues: CASSFLGGGSGYGYTF. The chain is built from TRBV7-3 and TRBJ1-2; possible D gene TRBD1, 6 bases. This CDR3 has 16 amino acids. The germline CDR1 and CDR2 sequences are SGHTA and FQGTGA. V was cut by 3 bases and J by 5 bases, with 19 bases left in between. The full variable domain, in which reference TRBV7-3 and TRBJ1-2 provide the parts outside the CDR3, is GAGVSQTPSNKVTEKGKYVELRCDPISGHTALYWYRQSLGQGPEFLIYFQGTGAADDSGLPNDRFFAVRPEGSVSTLKIQRTERGDSAVYLCASSFLGGGSGYGYTFGSGTRLTVV.

This rearrangement joins TRBV2 to TRBJ1-1; D may be TRBD1 (6 bases). The CDR3 length is 13 residues. Trimming removed 4 bases from V and 1 base from J, with 7 bases in between. Germline lookup yields CDR1 SNHLY and CDR2 FYNNEI. Here the CDR3 reads CASSAQGNTEAFF. CDR3 coding DNA: TGTGCCAGCAGTGCACAGGGGAACACTGAAGCTTTCTTT.

This clone was seen just once. This chain connects TRBV4-2 to TRBJ1-5; TRBD1 aligns across 10 bases. Germline V gene lookup returns CDR1 LGHNA and CDR2 YNFKEQ. V lost 0 bases, J lost 0 bases, and 5 bases stayed unmatched. The CDR3 extends over 18 amino acids. CDR3 loop: CASSQDTGQGFSNQPQHF. CDR3 DNA sequence: TGTGCCAGCAGCCAAGATACGGGACAGGGGTTTAGCAATCAGCCCCAGCATTTT.

This chain connects TRBV5-1 to TRBJ2-7, with TRBD2 matching 9 bases. The CDR3 sequence is 18 residues long. Germline CDR1 SGHRS, CDR2 YFSETQ. V gave up 4 bases and J gave up 2 bases; unmatched junction bases: 16. The CDR3 here is CASSLQPSSGKNAYEQYF. In DNA form, the CDR3 reads TGCGCCAGCAGCCTACAACCTTCTAGCGGGAAAAACGCCTACGAGCAGTACTTC.

The chain uses TRBV10-3 and TRBJ2-1; 9 bases are shared with TRBD2. The germline CDR1 and CDR2 sequences are ENHRY and SYGVKD. The CDR3 extends over 19 amino acids. Germline trimming cut 0 bases from V and 4 bases from J; bases unmatched to any gene: 13. CDR3 bases: TGTGCCATCAGTGAGTCGGGTAGCGGGAGCCAGAAGGCATACAATGAGCAGTTCTTC. This encodes CAISESGSGSQKAYNEQFF.

The chain combines TRBV13 with TRBJ2-7; 8 bases agree with TRBD2. V dropped 5 bases and J dropped 5; count of bases not matched to a gene: 14. The CDR3 sequence is 16 residues long. The germline gives CDR1 PRHDT, CDR2 FYEKMQ (reference sequence). This CDR3 reads CASSTREGTRNHEQYF. CDR3 in DNA: TGTGCCAGCAGCACCCGAGAGGGGACTAGGAACCACGAGCAGTACTTC.

CDR3 protein: CASTTSGTAIYGYTF. The CDR3 DNA sequence: TGTGCCAGCACCACATCGGGAACCGCGATTTATGGCTACACCTTC. V gene TRBV5-4 combines with J gene TRBJ1-2; D is ambiguous. Germline CDR1 reads SGHNT; CDR2 reads YYREEE (reference sequence). The CDR3 covers 15 residues. V was clipped by 6 bases and J by 5 bases, with 20 bases between them.

The chain carries TRBV7-2 and TRBJ2-6; 9 positions agree with TRBD2. The CDR3 has 20 residues. V lost 0 bases to trimming and J lost 4 bases; unmatched junction nucleotides: 13. Germline V gene sequence: CDR1 SGHTA, CDR2 FQGNSA. CDR3 sequence: CASSLASFAGGRSGANVLTF. The CDR3 DNA reads as TGTGCCAGCAGCTTAGCGTCTTTTGCGGGAGGGCGCTCCGGGGCCAACGTCCTGACTTTC.

This rearrangement joins TRBV19 to TRBJ2-7; 8 bases are a match to TRBD2. Germline loops: CDR1 LNHDA, CDR2 SQIVND (reference sequence). This CDR3 comprises 15 residues. The junction had 7 bases not matched to a gene; V was cut back by 6 bases and J by 0 bases. The CDR3 region has the DNA TGTGCCAGTAGGTTGAGCGGGAGTAGCTCCTACGAGCAGTACTTC. Its translation is CASRLSGSSSYEQYF.

V and J are TRBV14 and TRBJ2-5; TRBD2 agrees at 14 bases. V was pared by 1 base and J by 5 bases, with 6 bases of the junction left unmatched. Germline V gene lookup returns CDR1 SGHDN and CDR2 FVKESK. The CDR3 is 17 residues long. The CDR3: CASSQGGLAGVWETQYF. CDR3 in DNA: TGTGCCAGCAGCCAAGGGGGACTAGCGGGAGTATGGGAGACCCAGTACTTC. Full variable domain (missing parts from reference TRBV14 and TRBJ2-5): EAGVTQFPSHSVIEKGQTVTLRCDPISGHDNLYWYRRVMGKEIKFLLHFVKESKQDESGMPNNRFLAERTGGTYSTLKVQPAELEDSGVYFCASSQGGLAGVWETQYFGPGTRLLVL.

The chain recombines TRBV30 with TRBJ1-4; 9 nucleotides agree with TRBD1. The CDR3 is 16 amino acids. V lost 1 base, J lost 5 bases, and 8 bases stayed unmatched. CDR1 and CDR2 (germline): GTSNPN, SVGIG (reference sequence). The CDR3 loop reads CAWSALPGQGNEKLFF. The CDR3 DNA follows: TGTGCCTGGAGTGCTTTACCAGGACAGGGGAATGAAAAACTGTTTTTT.

The J gene is TRBJ2-3, the V gene TRBV5-6; no firm D call. The CDR3 is made up of 13 amino acids. With 5 bases removed from V and 2 bases from J, the gap between germline ends came to 9 bases. Germline loops: CDR1 SGHDT, CDR2 YYEEEE. As DNA, the CDR3 is TGTGCCAGCAGTAACGGAGACACAGATACGCAGTATTTT. As protein: CASSNGDTDTQYF.

The sample holds one count of this clone. V is TRBV4-1 and J is TRBJ2-7, with 11 nucleotides matching TRBD2. The germline CDR1 and CDR2 sequences are MGHRA and YSYEKL. The CDR3 loop spans 17 amino acids. V was pared by 0 bases and J by 2 bases, with 6 bases of the junction left unmatched. For the CDR3, the DNA is TGCGCCAGCAGCCAAGAATCGATAGCGGGAGGGCCCTACGAGCAGTACTTC. Encoded protein: CASSQESIAGGPYEQYF.

This clone was detected only once. The rearrangement uses TRBV18 and TRBJ2-7; D unresolved. CDR3 length: 13 amino acids. Germline V CDR1 and CDR2: KGHSH, LQKENI. V lost 4 bases, J lost 0 bases, and 7 bases lay in between. CDR3: CASSLQNSYEQYF. The CDR3 DNA is TGTGCCAGCTCACTACAGAACTCCTACGAGCAGTACTTC.

The chain carries TRBV11-2 and TRBJ2-1, with unresolved D. The CDR3 is made up of 15 amino acids. The germline CDR1 and CDR2 sequences are SGHAT and FQNNGV. V lost 4 bases to trimming and J lost 0 bases, with 10 bases between them. CDR3 region: CASSSIMTSYNEQFF. CDR3 bases: TGTGCCAGCAGCTCCATTATGACCTCCTACAATGAGCAGTTCTTC. Full variable domain (missing parts from reference TRBV11-2 and TRBJ2-1): EAGVAQSPRYKIIEKRQSVAFWCNPISGHATLYWYQQILGQGPKLLIQFQNNGVVDDSQLPKDRFSAERLKGVDSTLKIQPAKLEDSAVYLCASSSIMTSYNEQFFGPGTRLTVL.